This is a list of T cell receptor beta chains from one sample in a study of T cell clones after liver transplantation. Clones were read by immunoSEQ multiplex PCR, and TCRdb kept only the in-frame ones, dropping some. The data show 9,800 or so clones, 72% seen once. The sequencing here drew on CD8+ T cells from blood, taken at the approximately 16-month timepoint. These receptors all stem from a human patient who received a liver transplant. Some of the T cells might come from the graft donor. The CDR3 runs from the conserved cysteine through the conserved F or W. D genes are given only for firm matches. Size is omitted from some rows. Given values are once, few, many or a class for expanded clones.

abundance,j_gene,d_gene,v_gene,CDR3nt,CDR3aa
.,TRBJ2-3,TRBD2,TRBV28,TGTGCCAGCAGCCTGCGAGCGGGGGCCTTCTCGAATACGCAGTATTTT,CASSLRAGAFSNTQYF
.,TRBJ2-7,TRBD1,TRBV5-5,TGTGCCAGCAGCTTGGGGTCTACAGGGGGCTCCTACGAGCAGTACTTC,CASSLGSTGGSYEQYF
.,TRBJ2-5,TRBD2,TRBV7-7,TGTGCCAGCAGCTTCGTAGCGGGGACCGCAGGAGAGACCCAGTACTTC,CASSFVAGTAGETQYF
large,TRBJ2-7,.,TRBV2,TGTGCCAGCAGTGAAGAGCCAGGAGCATACTACGAGCAGTACTTC,CASSEEPGAYYEQYF
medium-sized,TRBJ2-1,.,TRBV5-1,TGCGCCAGCAGCTCCGGGACCGGCGGGGCCCTCAATGAGCAGTTCTTC,CASSSGTGGALNEQFF
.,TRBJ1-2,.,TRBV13,TGTGCCAGCAGCTCTTCCCGGGACATCGAGCTATTCAACTATGGCTACACCTTC,CASSSSRDIELFNYGYTF
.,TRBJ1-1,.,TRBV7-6,TGTGCCAGCAGCGACGGGGGTTTGGGAGCTTTCTTT,CASSDGGLGAFF
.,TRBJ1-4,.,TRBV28,TGTGCCAGCAGTTTAGACGGAGCAACTAATGAAAAACTGTTTTTT,CASSLDGATNEKLFF
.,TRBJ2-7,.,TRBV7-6,TGTGCCAGCAGCCAAGGAGGAGGGGGGATCTACGAGCAGTACTTC,CASSQGGGGIYEQYF
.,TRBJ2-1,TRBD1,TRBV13,TGTGCCAGCAGCCGGGACAGGGGTTTGAATGAGCAGTTCTTC,CASSRDRGLNEQFF
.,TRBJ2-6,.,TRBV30,TGTGCCTGGAGCTTACAGGGCTCTGGGGCCAACGTCCTGACTTTC,CAWSLQGSGANVLTF
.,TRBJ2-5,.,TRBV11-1,TGTGCCAGCAGCTCCTCAAGCTGGGCTGTAGAGACCCAGTACTTC,CASSSSSWAVETQYF
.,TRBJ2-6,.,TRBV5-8,TGTGCCAGCAGCTTTTTAGGACACCCGAGCTCTGGGGCCAACGTCCTGACTTTC,CASSFLGHPSSGANVLTF
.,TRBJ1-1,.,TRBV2,TGTGCCAGCAGTGATCCAAACACTGAAGCTTTCTTT,CASSDPNTEAFF
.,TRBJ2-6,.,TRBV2,TGTGCCACCCTTCGGAACTCAGCCAGCTCTGGGGCCAACGTCCTGACTTTC,CATLRNSASSGANVLTF
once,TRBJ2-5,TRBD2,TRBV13,TGTGCCAGCAGCTTAACGGGGGGACAAGAGACCCAGTACTTC,CASSLTGGQETQYF
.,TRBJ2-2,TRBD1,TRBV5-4,TGTGCCAGCAGCTCCCGGGACAGCGAAAACACCGGGGAGCTGTTTTTT,CASSSRDSENTGELFF
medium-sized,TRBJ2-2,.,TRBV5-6,TGTGCCAGCAGCCCCTACTCCTATTCTATCTCGGGGGAGCTGTTTTTT,CASSPYSYSISGELFF
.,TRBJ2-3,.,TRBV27,TGTGCCAGCAGACATTACCCCACTTCTAGCACAGATACGCAGTATTTT,CASRHYPTSSTDTQYF
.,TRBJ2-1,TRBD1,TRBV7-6,TGTGCCAGCAGCCCCCCAACAGGGGTCGAGCAGTTCTTC,CASSPPTGVEQFF
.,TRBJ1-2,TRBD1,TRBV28,TGTGCCAGCAGTCCTGGACAGGGAGGTGGCTACACCTTC,CASSPGQGGGYTF
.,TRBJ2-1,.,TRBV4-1,TGCGCCAGCAGCTCAGAAGGGGCGGTTGAGCAGTTCTTC,CASSSEGAVEQFF
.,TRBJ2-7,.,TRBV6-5,TGTGCCAGCAGTTACGTATCGGGCTACGAGCAGTACTTC,CASSYVSGYEQYF
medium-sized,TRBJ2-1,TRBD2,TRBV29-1,TGCAGCGTCGCCGGGACTAGCGGGGGGGAGATCTACAATGAGCAGTTCTTC,CSVAGTSGGEIYNEQFF
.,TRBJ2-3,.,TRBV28,TGTGCCAGCAGTCTACCCCCGACGGTAGTCGGCACAGATACGCAGTATTTT,CASSLPPTVVGTDTQYF
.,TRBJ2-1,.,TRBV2,TGTGCCAGCTATGGGGTGAGAAGGTCCTACAATGAGCAGTTCTTC,CASYGVRRSYNEQFF
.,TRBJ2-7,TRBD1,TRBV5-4,TGTGCCAGCAGCTCGGACCTGGGACAGGGGGATTACGAGCAGTACTTC,CASSSDLGQGDYEQYF
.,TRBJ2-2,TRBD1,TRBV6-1,TGTGCCTCCCAAGGGGGCAGCGACACCGGGGAGCTGTTTTTT,CASQGGSDTGELFF
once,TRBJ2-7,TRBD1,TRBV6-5,TGTGCCAGCAGTTACTCGACAGGGGGATCCTACGAGCAGTACTTC,CASSYSTGGSYEQYF
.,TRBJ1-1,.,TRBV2,TGTGCCAGCAGTGAGAACACTGAAGCTTTCTTT,CASSENTEAFF
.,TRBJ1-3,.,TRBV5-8,TGTGCCAGCAGCTTGGATTCTGGAAACACCATATATTTT,CASSLDSGNTIYF
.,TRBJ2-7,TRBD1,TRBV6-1,TGTGCCAGCAGTGACCATGGGACAGTATCCTACGAGCAGTACTTC,CASSDHGTVSYEQYF
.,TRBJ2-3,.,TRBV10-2,TGCGCCAGCAGTGTGCGTGGAACCGATACGCAGTATTTT,CASSVRGTDTQYF
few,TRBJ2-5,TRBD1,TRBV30,TGTGCCTGGAGTGCCATCCCCGGGACAGGTAACCAAGAGACCCAGTACTTC,CAWSAIPGTGNQETQYF
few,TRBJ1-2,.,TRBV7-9,TGTGCCAGCAGCTTAAGTGGGAGTGGCTACACCTTC,CASSLSGSGYTF
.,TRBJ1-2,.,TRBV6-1,TGTGCCAAGAAGTCCGAGGGCGGTGACTATGGCTACACCTTC,CAKKSEGGDYGYTF
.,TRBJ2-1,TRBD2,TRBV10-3,TGTGCCATCGCGAAAAAATCAGCGGGATACTCCCCTAGCTCCTACAATGAGCAGTTCTTC,CAIAKKSAGYSPSSYNEQFF
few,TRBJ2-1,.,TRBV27,TGTGCCAGCAGTATCCGGCCTTACAATGAGCAGTTCTTC,CASSIRPYNEQFF
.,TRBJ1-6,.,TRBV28,TGTGCCAGCAGAAACCTCGAGGGGGGCTGGTCACCCCTCCACTTT,CASRNLEGGWSPLHF
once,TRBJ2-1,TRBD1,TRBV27,TGTGCCAGCAGTCCAGGGACAGGGGGATTAGATGAGCAGTTCTTC,CASSPGTGGLDEQFF
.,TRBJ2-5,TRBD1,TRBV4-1,TGCGCCAGCAGCCGGGGACAGGGCAACGATCAAGAGACCCAGTACTTC,CASSRGQGNDQETQYF
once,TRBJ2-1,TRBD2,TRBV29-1,TGCAGCGCCCTACTAGCGGGAGGGAGGGATGAGCAGTTCTTC,CSALLAGGRDEQFF
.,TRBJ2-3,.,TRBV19,TGTGCCAGTAGTGGGGCAACAGGAGAAGATACGCAGTATTTT,CASSGATGEDTQYF
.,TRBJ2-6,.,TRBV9,TGTGCCAGCAGCTTAATCAGGGCTTCTGGGGCCAACGTCCTGACTTTC,CASSLIRASGANVLTF
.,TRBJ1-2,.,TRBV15,TGTGCCACCAGCAGGGATAGGGACCCAGAAGCTGGCTACACCTTC,CATSRDRDPEAGYTF
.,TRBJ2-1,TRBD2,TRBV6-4,TGTGCCAGCAGCCTAAGCGGGAATGGTGAGCAGTTCTTC,CASSLSGNGEQFF
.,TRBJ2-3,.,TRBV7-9,TGTGCCAGCAGCTTACTGGGGGCGGGAGATACGCAGTATTTT,CASSLLGAGDTQYF
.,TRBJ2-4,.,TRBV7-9,TGTGCCAGCAGTCATGAGGGGAGGGGGCAGGGAAACATTCAGTACTTC,CASSHEGRGQGNIQYF
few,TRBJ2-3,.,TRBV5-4,TGTGCCAGCAGCTTGGGCGGGGCCAGCACAGATACGCAGTATTTT,CASSLGGASTDTQYF
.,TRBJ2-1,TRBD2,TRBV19,TGTGCCAGTAGTATCCCCCTGGGTAGCGGGGGGCTGAATGAGCAGTTCTTC,CASSIPLGSGGLNEQFF
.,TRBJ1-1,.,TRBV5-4,TGTGCCAGCAGCCGGACCACTGAAGCTTTCTTT,CASSRTTEAFF
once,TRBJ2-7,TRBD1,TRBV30,TGTGCCTGGATCGGCCAGGGGGACGAGCAGTACTTC,CAWIGQGDEQYF
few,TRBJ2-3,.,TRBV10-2,TGCGCCAGCAGTTCCAGCGATACGCAGTATTTT,CASSSSDTQYF
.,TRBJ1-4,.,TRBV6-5,TGTGCCAGCAGTTACTCAGGGGTTGAACTGTTTTTT,CASSYSGVELFF
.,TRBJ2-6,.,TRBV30,TGTGCCTGGTCCCGAGAACAGGGCTCTGGGGCCAACGTCCTGACTTTC,CAWSREQGSGANVLTF